This section outlines one T cell receptor beta chain sequence together with its context. Sequencing was performed with immunoSEQ multiplex PCR; in TCRdb, only in-frame clones are kept and a portion is missing. The data hold around 30,000 clones, with about three fifths observed a single time. Per germline, CDR1 LNHDA and CDR2 SQIVND (reference sequence). V lost 6 bases, J lost 6 bases, and 14 bases lay in between. The CDR3 totals 13 residues. The entry originates in a study of cytotoxic CD8 clonotypes in ibrutinib-treated CLL. The sequencing here drew on PBMCs, taken before ibrutinib treatment. The chain uses TRBV19 and TRBJ1-2; D is uncertain. This receptor was obtained from a human donor with chronic lymphocytic leukemia. CDR3 amino acids: CASSLGVLDGYTF. CDR3 nucleotides: TGTGCCAGTAGCCTCGGAGTTTTGGATGGCTACACCTTC.